Here is one T cell receptor (beta chain) with its context. The target of this receptor is not known. No base-level quality is on record; no much larger clone is a single base apart. The data were obtained in a study of response to subunit inactivated influenza vaccine (dated by TCRdb to between 2017 and 2018). Regarding the study in general: The study used deep quantitative T cell receptor repertoire profiling to track responses to a trivalent subunit inactivated influenza vaccine.

V is shortened by 0 bases, J by 3 bases, and the region joining them spans 18 bases. CDR1 is given as SGHVS and CDR2 as FQNEAQ, both from the germline V gene. Inclusive of the bounding cysteine and phenylalanine, the CDR3 is 17 residues long. This entry keeps only the CDR3 DNA: 51 bases, framed from base 1. The library was generated by RT-PCR. Instrument on record: Illumina HiSeq 2500. Using fastp at Q25 and MiXCR, TCRdb reprocessed the public reads and kept productive beta chains. Duplicate CDR3 protein sequences are folded into a single record with the most common DNA and genes. Recorded for this sample are 490,000 or so distinct CDR3 sequences; 7.6% of them occurred a single time. The leading ten clones occupy 13% of the sample. Study-wide conclusions, independent of this receptor: The authors suggested that each seasonal influenza vaccination may recruit only a limited number of new T cells.

The sequence came from a man aged 45-69 years who received an inactivated influenza vaccine. Donor details come from another sample of the same person, matched by shared clones. The specimen was PBMCs from blood, collected less than 30 months after vaccination. The chain uses TRBV7-8 and TRBJ2-7; the D gene cannot be resolved reliably. The bases are TGTGCCAGCAGCTTAGCCGTATCGGCACCCCCACTCTACGAGCAGTACTTC. Its protein reads: CASSLAVSAPPLYEQYF.